A selection of T cell receptor beta chains follows, all from one sample in a study of vaccination effects on CD4 cells after COVID-19. These TCRs' antigens remain unknown. Clones were sequenced by immunoSEQ multiplex PCR, and TCRdb holds only the in-frame ones, with some missing. The table has fewer than 90,000 clones, around four fifths seen once. Sequences were derived from CD4+ T cells from PBMCs cultured with HCoV-OC43 spike peptides, sampled after COVID-19 vaccination. The source is a human donor who received a COVID-19 vaccine. The CDR3 runs from the conserved cysteine through the conserved F or W. Clone size is stated in some rows and not others, as once, few, many or a class when expanded.

J: TRBJ2-3
size: NA
V: TRBV6-4
CDR3: CASSLTGASTDTQYF

J: TRBJ1-5
size: NA
V: TRBV3-1/TRBV3-2
CDR3: CASSQSAGGRGNQPQHF

J: TRBJ2-1
size: NA
V: TRBV29-1
CDR3: CSVDFDHPSSYNEQFF

J: TRBJ1-2
size: once
V: TRBV28
CDR3: CASSSGTVNVYGYTF

J: TRBJ2-5
size: NA
V: TRBV6-5
CDR3: CASGERGKETQYF

J: TRBJ1-5
size: NA
V: TRBV28
CDR3: CASSHLDRAEQPQHF

J: TRBJ1-5
size: few
V: TRBV6-1
CDR3: CASRERVWGDSNQPQHF

J: TRBJ2-1
size: once
V: TRBV28
CDR3: CASLGTPRNNEQFF

J: TRBJ2-2
size: NA
V: TRBV29-1
CDR3: CSVGPLAGGPDGELFF

J: TRBJ2-4
size: few
V: TRBV5-6
CDR3: CASKDKNIQYF

J: TRBJ1-1
size: NA
V: TRBV2
CDR3: CASRLRGVNTEAFF

J: TRBJ1-1
size: once
V: TRBV2
CDR3: CASSLTRDLNTEAFF

J: TRBJ1-2
size: NA
V: TRBV29-1
CDR3: CSALSMGGGYGYTF

J: TRBJ1-4
size: NA
V: TRBV5-4
CDR3: CASSSGQSNEKLFF

J: TRBJ2-3
size: NA
V: TRBV5-6
CDR3: CASSLPGTGVISDTQYF

J: TRBJ2-5
size: NA
V: TRBV7-3
CDR3: CASSLKGSIQETQYF

J: TRBJ2-5
size: NA
V: TRBV5-1
CDR3: CASSTRLVGETQYF

J: TRBJ1-2
size: NA
V: TRBV18
CDR3: CASSPTTGTGNGYTF

J: TRBJ1-6
size: NA
V: TRBV14
CDR3: CASSQGLSPLHF

J: TRBJ1-5
size: NA
V: TRBV7-2
CDR3: CASSLDSAPQPQHF

J: TRBJ2-3
size: NA
V: TRBV5-4
CDR3: CASSKDTTSTDTQYF

J: TRBJ2-2
size: NA
V: TRBV24-1
CDR3: CATSDFRASTGELFF

J: TRBJ2-2
size: NA
V: TRBV13
CDR3: CASSQRPVTGGTGELFF

J: TRBJ1-4
size: NA
V: TRBV30
CDR3: CAWSSPGTGGEKLFF

J: TRBJ1-2
size: NA
V: TRBV6-1
CDR3: CASSERGSNYGYTF